These 20 T cell receptor beta chains were sequenced from one sample in a study of T cells in Graves' hyperthyroidism and ophthalmopathy. RNA transcripts yielded amplified TCR beta CDR3 regions. TCR CDR3 regions were first amplified by RT-PCR with HTBI primers. TCRdb reprocessed the multiplex PCR reads via MiXCR and lists one record per CDR3 protein. The table lists around 600,000 distinct CDR3 sequences, more than 12% of them singletons. The source material was blood. Receptor source: a woman between 45 and 65 years old with Graves' ophthalmopathy.

This sequence joins TRBV6-2 or TRBV6-3 and TRBJ2-1; perhaps TRBD2 as D (5 bases). Trimming took 7 bases from V and 5 from J, leaving 15 bases between them. The CDR3 has 14 amino acids. The germline gives CDR1 MNHEY, CDR2 SVGEGT. The CDR3 nucleotides are TGTGCCAGCAAAATACTAGTGGCCAACAATGAGCAGTTCTTC. Translated: CASKILVANNEQFF.

This clonotype was observed many times. This may be a read error: a much more frequent sequence differs by one nucleotide. The rearrangement uses TRBV12-3 or TRBV12-4 and TRBJ2-1; TRBD2 matches at 10 bases. Trimming removed 5 bases from V and 3 bases from J; junction bases left unmatched: 4. The CDR3 consists of 15 residues. CDR3 in amino acids: CASSELAGYYNEQFF. CDR3 nucleotide sequence: TGTGCCAGCAGTGAACTAGCGGGATACTACAATGAGCAGTTCTTC.

This clonotype was picked up a small number of times. The rearrangement joins TRBV6-6 to TRBJ2-1, with 9 bases fitting TRBD2. The V gene end was trimmed by 0 bases and the J gene end by 9 bases; junction bases not matched to a gene: 6. Germline loops: CDR1 MNHNY, CDR2 SVGAGI (reference sequence). The CDR3 contains 15 residues. CDR3 residues: CASSYSAGGPSEQFF. CDR3 in DNA: TGTGCCAGCAGTTACTCGGCGGGAGGGCCTTCTGAGCAGTTCTTC.

Comment on this clonotype: This may be a read error, as it is one base from a much larger clone. The chain has TRBV6-2 or TRBV6-3 and TRBJ1-2, with TRBD1 matching 8 bases. Trimming removed 6 bases from V and 4 bases from J; junction bases left unmatched: 4. CDR1 is MNHEY, CDR2 SVGEGT, per germline. The CDR3 contains 13 residues. This CDR3 is CASSQGQAYGYTF. The DNA for the CDR3 is TGTGCCAGCAGCCAGGGACAGGCCTATGGCTACACCTTC.

This clonotype has a count of ten or more. The rearrangement uses TRBV7-2 and TRBJ2-1, with TRBD2 matching over 7 bases. Germline V gives CDR1 SGHTA, CDR2 FQGNSA. The J segment lost 0 bases and the V segment lost 6 bases, leaving 8 bases of the junction unmatched. The CDR3 loop spans 16 amino acids. The CDR3 loop reads CASRTTGGISYNEQFF. CDR3 bases: TGTGCCAGCAGGACTACGGGGGGAATCTCCTACAATGAGCAGTTCTTC.

V and J are TRBV5-4 and TRBJ2-2; tentative D call: TRBD2 (5 bases). This CDR3 contains 15 residues. The germline V gene has CDR1 SGHNT and CDR2 YYREEE (reference sequence). Trimming left V 0 bases short and J 3 bases short, with 9 bases between. CDR3 bases: TGTGCCAGCAGCTTGGCGGGAAGGCACACCGGGGAGCTGTTTTTT. This gives the protein CASSLAGRHTGELFF.

The chain is built from TRBV6-5 and TRBJ2-1, with a possible D match to TRBD2 (5 bases). The germline V gene encodes CDR1 MNHEY and CDR2 SVGAGI. V shed 2 bases and J shed 0 bases, with 8 bases lying between them. The CDR3 sequence is 15 residues long. This CDR3 is CASSYGSDSYNEQFF. The CDR3 DNA sequence: TGTGCCAGCAGTTACGGTAGCGACTCCTACAATGAGCAGTTCTTC.

This clonotype was seen at least ten times. The chain joins TRBV7-2 to TRBJ2-1; D may correspond to TRBD1 or TRBD2 (5 bases each). The CDR3 is 13 residues long. Trimming removed 8 bases at V and 7 bases at J, with 15 bases between. Germline V gives CDR1 SGHTA, CDR2 FQGNSA. The CDR3 protein is CASGTGPWNEQFF. In DNA form, the CDR3 reads TGTGCCAGCGGGACGGGGCCTTGGAATGAGCAGTTCTTC.

This clonotype was counted at least ten times. The gene calls are TRBV28 and TRBJ1-1; D gene unclear. The germline V and J ends were trimmed by 6 bases and 5 bases, with 19 bases remaining between them. Looked up from germline, CDR1 is MDHEN and CDR2 is SYDVKM. The CDR3 consists of 15 residues. The CDR3 sequence: CASSQDEGGRTEAFF. CDR3 nucleotides: TGTGCCAGCAGCCAAGATGAGGGCGGGAGAACTGAAGCTTTCTTT.

This clonotype was found many times. This sequence joins TRBV28 and TRBJ2-1; TRBD1 matches at 10 bases. The CDR3 spans 18 residues. The germline gives CDR1 MDHEN, CDR2 SYDVKM. Trimming at V came to 3 bases and at J to 7 bases, leaving 15 bases not matched to a gene. CDR3 sequence: CASSFPDRGPESFNEQFF. The CDR3 bases are TGTGCCAGCAGTTTCCCAGACAGGGGGCCTGAGTCGTTTAATGAGCAGTTCTTC.

This clonotype was picked up a small number of times. The chain uses TRBV12-5 and TRBJ2-2, with D possibly being TRBD1 or TRBD2 (5 bases each). Germline V gene lookup returns CDR1 LGHNT and CDR2 FRNRAP. V shed 8 bases and J shed 2 bases, with 12 bases lying between them. The CDR3 length is 14 residues. CDR3 DNA: TGTGCTAGTTCTTCCAGGGACAACACCGGGGAGCTGTTTTTT. Translated: CASSSRDNTGELFF.

In its sample, this clonotype was seen once. This may come from a read error, since a much larger clone is one base off. The chain employs TRBV20-1 and TRBJ1-5; the match to TRBD1 covers 8 bases. The CDR3 runs to 19 residues. Germline-derived CDR1 and CDR2 are DFQATT and SNEGSKA (reference sequence). With 0 bases clipped from V and 0 bases from J, the junction kept 13 bases outside the gene matches. The CDR3 nucleotides read TGCAGTGCTAGAGATCTTCATCACAGGGGGGCTGATAGCAATCAGCCCCAGCATTTT. This gives the protein CSARDLHHRGADSNQPQHF.

As to this clonotype: Germline and junction disagree at one end, which may indicate a read error. The rearrangement links TRBV6-1 to TRBJ2-1; D could derive from TRBD1 or TRBD2 (5 bases each). Germline V gives CDR1 MNHNS, CDR2 SASEGT. This CDR3 region has 12 residues. The CDR3 bases are TGTGCCAGCAGTGAGCAGGGAGAGGCCATAATCTTC. Amino acids: CASSEQGEAIIF.

This clonotype was counted a few times. DNA of the CDR3: TGTGCCAGTAGTATAAAGGGCGCTGGTGAGCAGTTCTTC. This sequence encodes CASSIKGAGEQFF. The rearrangement joins TRBV19 to TRBJ2-1; D is ambiguous. V dropped 2 bases and J dropped 9 bases, with 11 bases sitting between them. The CDR3 consists of 13 residues. Germline CDR1 LNHDA, CDR2 SQIVND (reference sequence).

The chain employs TRBV20-1 and TRBJ1-2; D uncertain. V lost 5 bases and J 7 bases, leaving 17 bases between the germline ends. Germline loops: CDR1 DFQATT, CDR2 SNEGSKA (reference sequence). The CDR3 is 13 amino acids. The CDR3 protein is CSAETRGPPGYTF. The CDR3 DNA is TGCAGTGCTGAGACTCGGGGTCCGCCTGGCTACACCTTC.

The chain links TRBV24-1 to TRBJ2-6; no clear D gene. Germline CDR1 and CDR2: KGHDR and SFDVKD. V was pared by 8 bases and J by 0 bases, with 7 bases between. This CDR3 has 14 residues. CDR3 region: CATNKPSGANVLTF. In DNA, the CDR3 is TGTGCCACCAATAAACCCTCTGGGGCCAACGTCCTGACTTTC.

This clonotype was detected a few times. The gene calls are TRBV10-3 and TRBJ2-3, with D unclear. In germline, CDR1 is ENHRY, CDR2 SYGVKD. The CDR3 runs 20 residues. Trimming took 10 bases from V and 0 from J, leaving 32 bases between them. CDR3 bases: TGTGCCACCAGATCCCCAGCCCGGAACCGGAAAGGACCTAGCACAGATACGCAGTATTTT. Encoded protein: CATRSPARNRKGPSTDTQYF.

This clonotype has at least ten counts. This rearrangement joins TRBV7-3 to TRBJ2-1, with D possibly TRBD2 on 6 matching bases. V was clipped by 5 bases and J by 5 bases, with 10 bases between them. Germline V lookup: CDR1 SGHTA, CDR2 FQGTGA. The CDR3 is 13 amino acids. This CDR3 is CASSKTGDNEQFF. In nucleotides, the CDR3 is TGTGCCAGCAGCAAAACGGGGGACAATGAGCAGTTCTTC.

This clonotype has just a few counts. The chain uses TRBV24-1 and TRBJ1-5, with a tentative D call TRBD1 (5 bases). This CDR3 has 17 amino acids. CDR1 is KGHDR and CDR2 is SFDVKD in the germline V gene. Trimming cost V 4 bases and J 0 bases, with 15 bases left between them. The CDR3 DNA reads TGTGCCACCAGTGACCCTACCCGAGGGGATAGCAATCAGCCCCAGCATTTT. It codes for CATSDPTRGDSNQPQHF.

This clonotype was observed many times. V and J are TRBV18 and TRBJ1-5; 9 bases are a match to TRBD1. V trimming: 5 bases; J trimming: 5 bases; junction bases outside the gene matches: 7. Per germline, CDR1 KGHSH and CDR2 LQKENI. The CDR3 runs 15 residues. The CDR3: CASSAGQGEYQPQHF. In nucleotides, the CDR3 is TGTGCCAGCTCAGCGGGACAGGGAGAATATCAGCCCCAGCATTTT.